This TCR beta chain was recovered during a study of technical replicates of blood from several donors. Sequencing used immunoSEQ multiplex PCR; TCRdb keeps in-frame clones, though not all of them. The sample contains 100,000 or so clones, 96% of which appear only once. The germline gives CDR1 SGHNT, CDR2 YYREEE (reference sequence). The CDR3 consists of 15 residues. With 0 bases clipped from V and 2 bases from J, the junction kept 4 bases outside the gene matches. The sequencing input was T cells isolated from PBMCs. The source is a human donor in good health. This chain uses TRBV5-4 with TRBJ1-1, with TRBD1 matching over 7 bases. The CDR3, as DNA: TGTGCCAGCAGCTTGGGGGGACAGAAAAACACTGAAGCTTTCTTT. Protein product: CASSLGGQKNTEAFF.